The present T cell receptor beta chain was sequenced within a study of shared clonotypes between healthy human individuals. On the study more broadly: The study used three CD4 naive, three CD4 memory, two CD8 naive and one CD8 memory plate per donor.

Repertoires were generated with immunoSEQ multiplex PCR, while TCRdb's copy carries only in-frame clones and drops some. The sample records about 980,000 clones, 76% being singletons. Germline trimming cut 0 bases from V and 7 bases from J; bases unmatched to any gene: 11. This CDR3 comprises 17 residues. CDR1 is MGHRA, CDR2 YSYEKL, per germline. On this clone itself: Its antigen is undetermined.

Study results and limitations: Only blood was sampled, and tissue TCR repertoires likely differ from blood ones. Lower generation probabilities were found for non-shared clonotypes than for those shared by all four donors. Represented genetic and exposure-history diversity was restricted by having few donors.

Sequenced input: memory CD4+ T cells sorted from blood. Regarding subset: CD45RA-negative fraction. The source of this sequence is a man between 18 and 35 years old in good health. The chain has TRBV4-1 and TRBJ1-5, with 8 bases identical to TRBD1. CDR3 bases: TGCGCCAGCAGCCAAGATTGGGTAGGCAGGGGGCCCCAGCCCCAGCATTTT. This sequence encodes CASSQDWVGRGPQPQHF.